Below, one T cell receptor beta chain is given with its context. Its target is unknown. As defined, naive CD8 cells were CD45RO-negative and positively selected for CCR7, with terminally differentiated effector memory CD45RA+ cells excluded. The sample belongs to a study of shared clonotypes between healthy human individuals. At the level of the study: CD4 naive and memory got three plates each, CD8 naive two, CD8 memory one.

This table comes from immunoSEQ multiplex PCR, and its TCRdb copy is limited to in-frame clones, with some not included. The sample lists under 1 million clones, roughly 96% seen once, with roughly 0.23% in the top ten. This CDR3 region has 16 residues. V was trimmed by 5 bases and J by 0 bases, leaving 14 bases between them. The V gene's germline CDR1 is MNHEY and CDR2 SMNVEV (reference sequence). Study-level results: Sequencing of the sorted subsets was shown by rarefaction to be incomplete despite large depth.

This receptor was obtained from a man aged 25 to 40 in good health. The genes are TRBV27 and TRBJ2-1; tentatively, D is TRBD2 (6 bases). The sequencing input was naive CD8+ T cells sorted from blood. The CDR3 nucleotides read TGTGCCAGCAGTCAAACTCTAGCGAGCTCCTACAATGAGCAGTTCTTC. Translated: CASSQTLASSYNEQFF.